The 22 T cell receptor beta chains presented below share a single source sample, sequenced in a study of PD-1 blockade in classical Hodgkin lymphoma (dated by TCRdb to the early 2020s). The time point tag for this specimen amounts to: cycle 4 day 1 (C4D1), after 6 weeks of nivolumab. Every trial patient had relapsed following autologous stem cell transplantation, and prior brentuximab vedotin exposure was what differed among cohorts A, B and C. The library came from the immunoSEQ multiplex PCR assay. Imported from immuneACCESS, the table was reduced by TCRdb to in-frame sequences with V and J called. These copies leave out some clones; in studies compared against another copy, an unresolved V gene accounts for under half, and the cause of the remainder is not known. This sample holds about 33,000 clones; around 74% were observed only once. Of the sample, roughly 4% falls within the top ten clones.

This sample comprised peripheral blood mononuclear cells (PBMCs), obtained before the fourth cycle of nivolumab. The receptors come from a human donor with classical Hodgkin lymphoma.

The chain joins TRBV9 to TRBJ2-4; 7 nucleotides line up with TRBD1. The junction had 8 bases not matched to a gene; V was cut back by 2 bases and J by 0 bases. This CDR3 spans 17 amino acids. From germline, CDR1 is SGDLS and CDR2 YYNGEE. CDR3 protein: CASSVINRGRAKNIQYF. CDR3 bases: TGTGCCAGCAGCGTGATCAACAGGGGTCGAGCCAAAAACATTCAGTACTTC.

The chain combines TRBV4-2 with TRBJ1-1; no definite D call. There are 13 residues in the CDR3. Deletions cut 0 bases from V and 5 bases from J, with 7 bases between. Germline CDR1 is LGHNA and CDR2 is YNFKEQ. CDR3 sequence (DNA): TGTGCCAGCAGCCAAGATTTCGGTACTGAAGCTTTCTTT. Protein product: CASSQDFGTEAFF.

V and J are TRBV6-5 and TRBJ2-7, with a weak D call TRBD2 (5 bases). The ends were cut back, 6 bases at V and 1 base at J, with 13 bases in the middle. This CDR3 region has 14 residues. Germline CDR1 is MNHEY and CDR2 is SVGAGI. CDR3 protein: CASRIVGSSYEQYF. As DNA, the CDR3 is TGTGCCAGCAGGATCGTTGGGAGTTCCTACGAGCAGTACTTC.

The chain has TRBV28 and TRBJ2-1, with 7 bases lining up with TRBD2. Germline V CDR1 and CDR2: MDHEN, SYDVKM. The junction had 4 bases not matched to a gene; V was cut back by 8 bases and J by 0 bases. The length of the CDR3 is 14 residues. In DNA, the CDR3 is TGTGCCAGCCAGCGGGGCGGCTCCTACAATGAGCAGTTCTTC. Translating gives CASQRGGSYNEQFF.

The chain uses TRBV7-2 and TRBJ2-1, with 8 nucleotides matching TRBD2. The germline gives CDR1 SGHTA, CDR2 FQGNSA. Trimming took 2 bases from V and 4 from J; bases not matched to a gene: 4. The CDR3 has 15 amino acids. The CDR3, as DNA: TGTGCCAGCAGCTTAAGCAGCGGGAGTTACAATGAGCAGTTCTTC. It specifies CASSLSSGSYNEQFF.

The chain links TRBV9 to TRBJ2-1; no reliable D call. Trimming removed 4 bases from V and 2 bases from J, with 13 bases in between. Looked up from germline, CDR1 is SGDLS and CDR2 is YYNGEE. The CDR3 is 15 amino acids. The CDR3 nucleotides read TGTGCCAGCAGCCTTTTGGGCCTGCCCTACAATGAGCAGTTCTTC. It codes for CASSLLGLPYNEQFF.

V and J are TRBV6-4 and TRBJ2-7, with TRBD2 identical over 9 bases. CDR1 and CDR2 from the germline V gene are MRHNA and SNTAGT. Germline trimming cut 6 bases from V and 0 bases from J; bases unmatched to any gene: 9. The CDR3 length is 16 residues. DNA for the CDR3: TGTGCCAGCAGGGAGTCCAGCGGGAGGAGCTCCTACGAGCAGTACTTC. Its translation: CASRESSGRSSYEQYF.

This clone was observed a handful of times. The rearrangement links TRBV4-3 to TRBJ2-7, with D perhaps TRBD1 (7 bases). Germline CDR1 LGHNA, CDR2 YSLEER. The CDR3 spans 14 residues. The germline V and J ends were trimmed by 3 bases and 3 bases, with 12 bases remaining between them. In nucleotides, the CDR3 is TGCGCCAGCAGCCAGGACTACAGGGGCTACGAGCAGTACTTC. Its translation: CASSQDYRGYEQYF.

This clone has only a few counts. This chain joins TRBV7-9 and TRBJ1-3; 7 nucleotides agree with TRBD1. The V and J ends lost 2 bases and 2 bases, in that order; junction bases with no gene match: 9. CDR1 and CDR2 from the germline V gene are SEHNR and FQNEAQ (reference sequence). The CDR3 is 17 amino acids. The CDR3 spells CASSLIRDSHPGNTIYF. As DNA, the CDR3 is TGTGCCAGCAGCTTAATACGGGACAGCCACCCTGGAAACACCATATATTTT.

This chain connects TRBV11-3 to TRBJ2-3, with TRBD2 matching over 8 bases. CDR3 length: 12 residues. Germline CDR1 is SGHNT and CDR2 is YENEEA. J gave up 14 bases and V 5 bases, and 9 bases lay outside the gene matches. For the CDR3, the DNA is TGTGCCAGCAGCCACGGACTAGCTGGTCCGTATTTT. Protein product: CASSHGLAGPYF.

About this clone itself: In the same sample, other DNA sequences code for this CDR3. V is TRBV9 and J is TRBJ1-1; no firm D call. The CDR3 runs to 13 residues. In germline, CDR1 is SGDLS, CDR2 YYNGEE. The V end lost 4 bases, the J end lost 7 bases, and 14 bases lay between the germline ends. The CDR3 region is CASSTTWGGEAFF. CDR3 nucleotides: TGTGCCAGCAGCACCACATGGGGTGGTGAAGCTTTCTTT.

This clone was seen a few times. CDR3 nucleotide sequence: TGCGCCAGCAGCCAAGAATTGCAGGGGATGATGAACTATGGCTACACCTTC. Its protein product is CASSQELQGMMNYGYTF. The chain links TRBV4-3 to TRBJ1-2; possibly TRBD1 for D (6 bases). Trimming pared 0 bases from V and 2 bases from J, leaving 16 bases between. Germline V gives CDR1 LGHNA, CDR2 YSLEER. The CDR3 has 17 amino acids.

By its share, this clone is medium-sized. The V and J genes are TRBV27 and TRBJ2-7, with D maybe TRBD1 (6 bases). The CDR3 totals 16 residues. Per the germline V gene, CDR1 is MNHEY and CDR2 is SMNVEV (reference sequence). Trimming stripped 3 bases from V and 3 bases from J, with 18 bases between. Written as DNA, the CDR3 is TGTGCCAGCAGTTTGACCGCAGGGGTTGAAGACTACGAGCAGTACTTC. It yields the protein CASSLTAGVEDYEQYF.

This clone was counted once. This chain links TRBV7-2 with TRBJ1-1; a weak D match, TRBD1 (5 bases). Germline CDR1 is SGHTA and CDR2 is FQGNSA. The CDR3 contains 15 residues. V shed 1 base and J shed 5 bases, with 14 bases lying between them. DNA for the CDR3: TGTGCCAGCAGCTTAGGTTCGGGGGGGAGAACTGAAGCTTTCTTT. It is translated as CASSLGSGGRTEAFF.

This chain uses TRBV28 with TRBJ1-2; D might be TRBD1 (5 bases). The germline V gene has CDR1 MDHEN and CDR2 SYDVKM. V lost 5 bases, J lost 1 base, and 11 bases lay in between. This CDR3 is 14 amino acids long. The CDR3, as DNA: TGTGCCAGCAGTCCCGCTGGGGGTAACTATGGCTACACCTTC. This sequence encodes CASSPAGGNYGYTF.

This clone showed up just once. The CDR3 region is CASSFLYYLIPLDYGYTF. CDR3 DNA: TGTGCCAGCAGCTTCCTCTACTATTTAATCCCTTTAGACTATGGCTACACCTTC. The chain uses TRBV7-4 and TRBJ1-2; the D is unclear. CDR3 length: 18 amino acids. Trimming removed 3 bases at V and 3 bases at J, with 23 bases between. The germline CDR1 and CDR2 sequences are SGHVT and SQSDAQ.

The chain uses TRBV18 and TRBJ1-1; no reliable D call. From germline, CDR1 is KGHSH and CDR2 LQKENI. CDR3 length: 12 residues. With 2 bases removed from V and 6 bases from J, the gap between germline ends came to 7 bases. The CDR3 is CASSPRGPEAFF. CDR3 in DNA: TGTGCCAGCTCACCAAGAGGACCTGAAGCTTTCTTT.

The rearrangement joins TRBV11-2 to TRBJ2-7; D remains unclear. CDR3 length: 13 residues. Germline V CDR1 and CDR2: SGHAT, FQNNGV. V lost 5 bases and J lost 0, with 8 bases in between. Here the CDR3 DNA reads TGTGCCAGCAGCCAGGACCCCTCCTACGAGCAGTACTTC. Protein sequence: CASSQDPSYEQYF.

The sample holds a few counts of this clone. CDR3 protein: CASSLGLGGETQYF. DNA of the CDR3: TGTGCCAGCAGCTTGGGACTGGGGGGAGAGACCCAGTACTTC. The V gene is TRBV7-9, the J gene TRBJ2-5, with D possibly matching TRBD2 (6 bases). This CDR3 region has 14 residues. V was cut by 3 bases and J by 4 bases, with 12 bases left in between. Germline V gene sequence: CDR1 SEHNR, CDR2 FQNEAQ (reference sequence).

The V and J genes are TRBV30 and TRBJ2-5, with 13 bases fitting TRBD2. With V trimmed by 3 bases and J by 7 bases, 14 bases remained unmatched. The CDR3 is 17 amino acids. Germline lookup yields CDR1 GTSNPN and CDR2 SVGIG (reference sequence). The CDR3 nucleotides are TGTGCCTGGAGGTTGACTAGCGGGAGGCCCACCTTTGGGACCCAGTACTTC. Encoded protein: CAWRLTSGRPTFGTQYF. Based on the CDR3 plus reference TRBV30 and TRBJ2-5, the full variable domain is SQTIHQWPATLVQPVGSPLSLECTVEGTSNPNLYWYRQAAGRGLQLLFYSVGIGQISSEVPQNLSASRPQDRQFILSSKKLLLSDSGFYLCAWRLTSGRPTFGTQYFGPGTRLLVL.

V gene TRBV18 combines with J gene TRBJ1-5; tentative D call: TRBD1 (5 bases). The CDR3 runs 16 residues. Deletions cut 5 bases from V and 3 bases from J, with 17 bases between. CDR1 and CDR2 from the germline V gene are KGHSH and LQKENI. CDR3 DNA: TGTGCCAGCTCAAGCTCTCAGGGAAGTTACAATCAGCCCCAGCATTTT. Translation: CASSSSQGSYNQPQHF.

This clone was detected a few times. The CDR3, as DNA: TGTGCCAGCAGCTCCCCCAACGAGCAGTACTTC. The encoded protein is CASSSPNEQYF. The chain combines TRBV11-2 with TRBJ2-7; D not certain. The CDR3 has 11 residues. Germline lookup yields CDR1 SGHAT and CDR2 FQNNGV. Trimming removed 4 bases from V and 5 bases from J, with 6 bases in between.